Each of the 4 T cell receptor beta chains below was sequenced from the same sample in a study of T cells after posttransplantation cyclophosphamide. Only in-frame clones appear in the TCRdb table, and some are missing; sequencing was by immunoSEQ multiplex PCR. Observed are around 34,000 clones, no singletons, with the top ten taking under 7%. The sample comprised PBMCs. These receptors all stem from a woman aged 45-65 years in good health and a related stem cell transplant donor.

This clone was observed at least ten times. The V gene is TRBV19, the J gene TRBJ2-1; 13 positions match TRBD2. The CDR3 spans 20 residues. V was pared by 2 bases and J by 6 bases, with 16 bases of the junction left unmatched. CDR1 LNHDA and CDR2 SQIVND come from the germline V gene (reference sequence). The CDR3 loop reads CASSITAQATSGRRGNEQFF. The CDR3, as DNA: TGTGCCAGTAGTATAACGGCCCAGGCGACTAGCGGGAGGCGAGGCAATGAGCAGTTCTTC.

This clone was recorded many times. The chain employs TRBV19 and TRBJ1-1; TRBD1 aligns across 9 bases. CDR3 size: 15 residues. Germline loops: CDR1 LNHDA, CDR2 SQIVND (reference sequence). The ends lost 3 bases at V and 4 bases at J; junction bases unmatched: 6. CDR3 bases: TGTGCCAGTAGTATCTACGGGACAGGGAGCACTGAAGCTTTCTTT. Translating gives CASSIYGTGSTEAFF. Looking up the rest from reference TRBV19 and TRBJ1-1 gives the full variable domain: DGGITQSPKYLFRKEGQNVTLSCEQNLNHDAMYWYRQDPGQGLRLIYYSQIVNDFQKGDIAEGYSVSREKKESFPLTVTSAQKNPTAFYLCASSIYGTGSTEAFFGQGTRLTVV.

The V gene is TRBV9, the J gene TRBJ1-5; no firm D call. The CDR3 extends over 15 amino acids. Germline V CDR1 and CDR2: SGDLS, YYNGEE. The V gene lost 3 bases and the J gene lost 3 bases, with 13 bases spanning the gap. Here the CDR3 DNA reads TGTGCCAGCAGCGCAATCTCAGGCGTCAATCAGCCCCAGCATTTT. Its protein product is CASSAISGVNQPQHF.

This clone occurred a few times. The rearrangement joins TRBV9 to TRBJ2-7; possible D gene TRBD1, 6 bases. This CDR3 contains 15 residues. Trimming shortened V by 1 base and J by 3 bases, and 14 bases separated the two germline ends. Germline CDR1 is SGDLS and CDR2 is YYNGEE. In DNA form, the CDR3 reads TGTGCCAGCAGCGTAACAGGGCTGACAAGCTACGAGCAGTACTTC. Its translation: CASSVTGLTSYEQYF.